The rows below give T cell receptor beta chains drawn from one sample of a study of blood T cell repertoires in COVID-19. Here immunoSEQ multiplex PCR was the method, and the copy in TCRdb shows in-frame clones only, minus some. The profile shows a few hundred thousand clones, approximately 81% of them singletons. The specimen sequenced was peripheral blood. These receptors were collected from a man aged 45 to 65 who had recovered from COVID-19. Both conserved end residues are part of each CDR3. Each record gives: clone size, V gene, D gene, J gene, CDR3 DNA, CDR3 protein. D genes are given only for firm matches. Only part of the rows carry a size: once, few, many, or a class if the clone is expanded.

>NA|TRBV28|NA|TRBJ1-4
TGTGCCAGCAGTTTATCACATGGTGAAAAACTGTTTTTT
CASSLSHGEKLFF
>NA|TRBV30|NA|TRBJ2-1
TGTGCCTGGGACCGGAGCTCCTACAATGAGCAGTTCTTC
CAWDRSSYNEQFF
>NA|TRBV7-8|TRBD2|TRBJ2-1
TGTGCCAGCAGCTCGGGGGAGCGGGGGAGTTACAATGAGCAGTTCTTC
CASSSGERGSYNEQFF
>NA|TRBV7-2|TRBD1|TRBJ2-5
TGTGCCAGCAGCTCCCGACAGGGGGGGGACAAGACCCAGTACTTC
CASSSRQGGDKTQYF
>NA|TRBV7-2|TRBD2|TRBJ2-7
TGTGCCAGCAGCCTCGGACTAGCGGGAGGATCCGCCTACGAGCAGTACTTC
CASSLGLAGGSAYEQYF
>NA|TRBV6-5|NA|TRBJ1-2
TGTGCCAGCAGTTACCTGAGACAGAGTGGCTACACCTTC
CASSYLRQSGYTF
>NA|TRBV7-9|NA|TRBJ1-1
TGTGCCAGCAGCTCGCTTGGGAGTCGCACTGAAGCTTTCTTT
CASSSLGSRTEAFF
>NA|TRBV5-1|NA|TRBJ2-1
TGCGCCAGCAGCTTGGAGCAGGGCTACAATGAGCAGTTCTTC
CASSLEQGYNEQFF
>NA|TRBV28|NA|TRBJ2-5
TGTGCCAGCAGTTTAAAAGAGTGGTACCAAGAGACCCAGTACTTC
CASSLKEWYQETQYF
>NA|TRBV15|TRBD2|TRBJ2-1
TGTGCCACCAGCTTAATCGGGGTTAGGACTAGCGGGAGGGGAACCAATGAGCAGTTCTTC
CATSLIGVRTSGRGTNEQFF
>few|TRBV19|TRBD1|TRBJ1-3
TGTGCCAGTAGCCTACAGGGGGCTGGAAACACCATATATTTT
CASSLQGAGNTIYF
>NA|TRBV28|TRBD1|TRBJ1-4
TGTGCCAGCAGCCCAGACAGGGTGGCAACTAATGAAAAACTGTTTTTT
CASSPDRVATNEKLFF
>NA|TRBV28|TRBD1|TRBJ1-2
TGTGCCAGCAGTTTTACCGGGACAGGGGCTTGGGTTGGCTATGGCTACACCTTC
CASSFTGTGAWVGYGYTF
>NA|TRBV28|NA|TRBJ2-7
TGTGCCAGCAGTCTTTATCAGGGGTCCCCCTACGAGCAGTACTTC
CASSLYQGSPYEQYF
>NA|TRBV27|TRBD2|TRBJ2-3
TGTGCCAGCAGTCCCGGGACTAGCGGCGGCACAGATACGCAGTATTTT
CASSPGTSGGTDTQYF
>once|TRBV6-5|TRBD2|TRBJ2-1
TGTGCCAGCAGTTACTCGAGGACTAGCGGGAAGGATGAGCAGTTCTTC
CASSYSRTSGKDEQFF
>once|TRBV6-5|TRBD1|TRBJ2-5
TGTGCCAGCAGTTACTCGTTCGGGACAGGGGGGAAGACCCAGTACTTC
CASSYSFGTGGKTQYF
>NA|TRBV5-4|NA|TRBJ1-2
TGTGCCAGCAGCTTGGCCGGGATCAACTATGGCTACACCTTC
CASSLAGINYGYTF
>NA|TRBV5-5|TRBD1|TRBJ1-4
TGTGCCAGCAGCTTGTCCGGGACAGGGTATGAAAAACTGTTTTTT
CASSLSGTGYEKLFF
>NA|TRBV6-5|TRBD2|TRBJ2-2
TGTGCCAGCAGAAAGACTAGCGCCGGGGAGCTGTTTTTT
CASRKTSAGELFF
>NA|TRBV7-2|TRBD2|TRBJ2-3
TGTGCCAGCAGCCTCCGACTAGCGACTAGCACAGATACGCAGTATTTT
CASSLRLATSTDTQYF
>NA|TRBV5-1|NA|TRBJ1-1
TGCGCCAGCAGCTTGGTGGCGGGGGCCACTGAAGCTTTCTTT
CASSLVAGATEAFF
>NA|TRBV7-8|NA|TRBJ2-3
TGTGCCAGCAGCCCGCTTCGAGGGAACACAGATACGCAGTATTTT
CASSPLRGNTDTQYF
>NA|TRBV5-1|NA|TRBJ1-4
TGCGCCAGCAGCAAGCAGGGGTCTAATGAAAAACTGTTTTTT
CASSKQGSNEKLFF
>once|TRBV18|TRBD2|TRBJ2-7
TGTGCCAGCTCACCCGGGGGGAGCCCAAACTACGAGCAGTACTTC
CASSPGGSPNYEQYF
>NA|TRBV18|NA|TRBJ2-5
TGTGCCAGCTCACCAGCCTCTCATGGGGCCCAAGAGACCCAGTACTTC
CASSPASHGAQETQYF
>NA|TRBV5-1|TRBD2|TRBJ2-1
TGCGCCAGCAGCTTATCTAGCGGGGGAAGCAATGAGCAGTTCTTC
CASSLSSGGSNEQFF
>NA|TRBV29-1|NA|TRBJ1-4
TGCAGCGTTGTCCTTTGGGGGGATACTAATGAAAAACTGTTTTTT
CSVVLWGDTNEKLFF
>NA|TRBV27|TRBD2|TRBJ2-3
TGTGCCAAATCGACTAGCGGGAGGCCCTGGGATACGCAGTATTTT
CAKSTSGRPWDTQYF
>NA|TRBV27|TRBD1|TRBJ2-7
TGTGCCAGCAGTCCCGACAGGGGCGCCTACGAGCAGTACTTC
CASSPDRGAYEQYF
>NA|TRBV12-3/TRBV12-4|NA|TRBJ2-7
TGTGCCAGCAGTTTCCAGGGAGGTTACGAGCAGTACTTC
CASSFQGGYEQYF
>NA|TRBV19|TRBD1|TRBJ1-2
TGTGCCAGTAGGGACAGGACGGTCTATGGCTACACCTTC
CASRDRTVYGYTF
>NA|TRBV28|NA|TRBJ2-7
TGTGCCAGCGGGGACTCTTACGAGCAGTACTTC
CASGDSYEQYF
>NA|TRBV28|TRBD2|TRBJ2-2
TGTGCCAGCAGTTGGGGGACTAGCGTGAACACCGGGGAGCTGTTTTTT
CASSWGTSVNTGELFF
>NA|TRBV7-9|NA|TRBJ2-1
TGTGCCAGCAGCTCGGAACGTCCGGGAGTAGGGTACAATGAGCAGTTCTTC
CASSSERPGVGYNEQFF
>few|TRBV18|TRBD2|TRBJ2-7
TGTGCCAGCTCACCAAGGACTAGCGGGGCCTACGAGCAGTACTTC
CASSPRTSGAYEQYF
>NA|TRBV7-8|TRBD1|TRBJ2-6
TGTGCCAGCAGCTCCGGGACAGGGAGCTCTGGGGCCAACGTCCTGACTTTC
CASSSGTGSSGANVLTF
>NA|TRBV11-2|NA|TRBJ2-3
TGTGCCAGCAGCCCGCATTCCCTAGACACAGATACGCAGTATTTT
CASSPHSLDTDTQYF
>NA|TRBV6-5|NA|TRBJ2-7
TGTGCCAGCTCTCGGACAGAGACCTACGAGCAGTACTTC
CASSRTETYEQYF
>NA|TRBV7-9|NA|TRBJ2-1
TGTGCCAGCAGCCCAGTAGGGGGAGCACCTCGGTTCTTC
CASSPVGGAPRFF
>NA|TRBV3-1/TRBV3-2|NA|TRBJ1-4
TGTGCCAGCAGCCAAGAAGGGGGATTTGGGGAAAAACTGTTTTTT
CASSQEGGFGEKLFF
>few|TRBV7-2|NA|TRBJ2-1
TGTGCCAGCAGCTTAGGACAGGCTGGGTACAATGAGCAGTTCTTC
CASSLGQAGYNEQFF
>NA|TRBV6-5|NA|TRBJ1-5
TGTGCCAGCAGTTACTCTGGAGTCAATCAGCCCCAGCATTTT
CASSYSGVNQPQHF